These T cell receptor beta chains were read from a single sample in a study of blood T cell repertoires in COVID-19. Sequencing used immunoSEQ multiplex PCR; TCRdb keeps in-frame clones, though not all of them. The data hold around 140,000 clones, with about 90% observed a single time. Sequenced input: peripheral blood. These receptor sequences come from a man aged 45-60 years with active COVID-19. Both conserved end residues are part of each CDR3. Each record gives: clone size, D gene, V gene, J gene, CDR3 protein, CDR3 DNA. A D gene is named only where the DNA matches it firmly. Some rows mark clone size as missing; the rest say once, few, many or name a class of expanded clone.

clone_size: -
d_call: -
v_call: TRBV15
j_call: TRBJ2-5
cdr3_aa: CATSRPGVETQYF
cdr3_nt: TGTGCCACCAGCAGACCCGGAGTGGAGACCCAGTACTTC

clone_size: -
d_call: -
v_call: TRBV10-3
j_call: TRBJ2-1
cdr3_aa: CAISSTAGVDYNEQFF
cdr3_nt: TGTGCCATCAGTTCCACGGCAGGGGTGGACTACAATGAGCAGTTCTTC

clone_size: -
d_call: TRBD1
v_call: TRBV19
j_call: TRBJ1-4
cdr3_aa: CASRWTGSNEKLFF
cdr3_nt: TGTGCCAGTAGATGGACAGGCTCTAATGAAAAACTGTTTTTT

clone_size: -
d_call: -
v_call: TRBV29-1
j_call: TRBJ1-1
cdr3_aa: CSVEGRVEAFF
cdr3_nt: TGCAGCGTTGAAGGCCGGGTCGAAGCTTTCTTT

clone_size: -
d_call: -
v_call: TRBV12-3/TRBV12-4
j_call: TRBJ2-7
cdr3_aa: CASSWGEYYEQYF
cdr3_nt: TGTGCCAGCAGTTGGGGGGAGTACTACGAGCAGTACTTC

clone_size: few
d_call: -
v_call: TRBV30
j_call: TRBJ2-7
cdr3_aa: CAWSNRAYEQYF
cdr3_nt: TGTGCCTGGAGTAACCGAGCGTACGAGCAGTACTTC

clone_size: -
d_call: -
v_call: TRBV19
j_call: TRBJ1-1
cdr3_aa: CASSPVPEGTEAFF
cdr3_nt: TGTGCCAGCTCCCCCGTCCCGGAGGGCACTGAAGCTTTCTTT

clone_size: -
d_call: -
v_call: TRBV6-1
j_call: TRBJ2-3
cdr3_aa: CASSEGAGGWVDTQYF
cdr3_nt: TGTGCCAGCAGTGAAGGTGCAGGTGGGTGGGTAGATACGCAGTATTTT

clone_size: -
d_call: -
v_call: TRBV4-1
j_call: TRBJ1-3
cdr3_aa: CASSQAGDFFSGNTIYF
cdr3_nt: TGCGCCAGCAGCCAAGCGGGTGACTTCTTCTCTGGAAACACCATATATTTT

clone_size: -
d_call: TRBD2
v_call: TRBV7-2
j_call: TRBJ2-3
cdr3_aa: CASSLTSSTDTQYF
cdr3_nt: TGTGCCAGCAGCCTGACTAGCAGCACAGATACGCAGTATTTT

clone_size: -
d_call: TRBD2
v_call: TRBV3-1/TRBV3-2
j_call: TRBJ2-2
cdr3_aa: CASSSGLVNTGELFF
cdr3_nt: TGTGCCAGCAGCTCCGGACTAGTGAACACCGGGGAGCTGTTTTTT

clone_size: -
d_call: TRBD1
v_call: TRBV30
j_call: TRBJ1-4
cdr3_aa: CAWSPGDSPATNEKLFF
cdr3_nt: TGTGCCTGGAGCCCAGGGGACAGTCCTGCAACTAATGAAAAACTGTTTTTT

clone_size: -
d_call: TRBD1
v_call: TRBV7-2
j_call: TRBJ1-1
cdr3_aa: CASSLGGPGQVEAFF
cdr3_nt: TGTGCCAGCAGCTTAGGGGGGCCGGGACAGGTTGAAGCTTTCTTT

clone_size: -
d_call: -
v_call: TRBV6-2/TRBV6-3
j_call: TRBJ2-3
cdr3_aa: CASSRPGYTDTQYF
cdr3_nt: TGTGCCAGCAGTCGCCCGGGGTACACAGATACGCAGTATTTT

clone_size: -
d_call: TRBD1
v_call: TRBV18
j_call: TRBJ2-3
cdr3_aa: CASSGTGEDTDTQYF
cdr3_nt: TGTGCCAGCTCAGGGACAGGGGAGGACACAGATACGCAGTATTTT

clone_size: -
d_call: -
v_call: TRBV5-1
j_call: TRBJ2-6
cdr3_aa: CASSSTASGANVLTF
cdr3_nt: TGCGCCAGCAGCTCTACAGCATCTGGGGCCAACGTCCTGACTTTC

clone_size: -
d_call: -
v_call: TRBV14
j_call: TRBJ1-1
cdr3_aa: CASSQVMNTEAFF
cdr3_nt: TGTGCCAGCAGCCAAGTAATGAACACTGAAGCTTTCTTT

clone_size: -
d_call: -
v_call: TRBV29-1
j_call: TRBJ1-2
cdr3_aa: CSVERAVRGYGYTF
cdr3_nt: TGCAGCGTTGAAAGGGCGGTTAGGGGTTATGGCTACACCTTC

clone_size: once
d_call: -
v_call: TRBV12-3/TRBV12-4
j_call: TRBJ1-5
cdr3_aa: CASSFSRDQPQHF
cdr3_nt: TGTGCCAGCAGTTTTTCTCGGGATCAGCCCCAGCATTTT

clone_size: -
d_call: -
v_call: TRBV12-3/TRBV12-4
j_call: TRBJ2-1
cdr3_aa: CASSTGLSSEQFF
cdr3_nt: TGTGCCAGCAGTACAGGGTTAAGTAGTGAGCAGTTCTTC